The sequence of this T cell receptor (beta chain) was determined in a study of post-analysis software for immune sequencing data (dated by TCRdb to 2015 to 2017). About the investigation overall: Relapsing-remitting, secondary progressive and progressive-relapsing multiple sclerosis were recorded as disease courses, and subtype annotation was lacking for some patients. A subset of samples was prepared in parallel using single-end sample barcoding, then pooled and co-amplified after Illumina adapter ligation. The patient repertoires were compared against approximately twelve previously published healthy control repertoires obtained from donors aged about 6 to 26 years. Overall results and qualifications from the work: Direct clustering with F measure revealed strong co-clustering of samples prepared in the same batch, which led to a batch-effect correction. The control group was slightly older than the multiple sclerosis patient group. Significantly higher frequencies in patients than in controls were found for five or six TRBV segments, including TRBV5-6, TRBV5-1 and TRBV20-1. Compared with controls, multiple sclerosis patients had significantly lower normalized Chao1 diversity, a finding suggesting substantial peripheral T-cell clonal expansion.

With respect to this clonotype: No antigen is known for it. Nothing much larger sits one base from this clone, and base qualities are not available.

Reading the germline V gene gives CDR1 SQVTM and CDR2 ANQGSEA. At the junction V is shortened by 3 bases and J by 3 bases, with 9 bases in between. CDR3 length: 12 amino acids, cysteine to phenylalanine. The kept DNA is CDR3 alone, 36 bases in frame from the first base. To demonstrate the VDJtools post-analysis software, the study profiled TCR beta repertoires from the peripheral blood of 13 young patients with multiple sclerosis. The patients with multiple sclerosis were children and adolescents between 6 and 15 years of age. Library generation was performed with PCR. Sequenced on an Illumina HiSeq 2500. To reduce PCR and sequencing biases, unique molecular identifiers were incorporated into the TCR beta cDNA libraries. Approximately 500,000 cDNA molecules were obtained per 1 to 10 million input T cells, so each molecule approximated one T cell. The patient libraries were prepared and sequenced using the same protocol as the earlier healthy control dataset. Within a given batch, samples were prepared together, multiplexed and sequenced on the same HiSeq lane. Processing in the source paper ran as follows. Raw barcoded reads were processed with MIGEC, discarding single-read molecular identifier groups before consensus assembly and CDR3 extraction. VDJtools was used for post-analysis of the clonotype tables, with diversity normalized by down-sampling every dataset to the smallest sample size. To correct batch-related cross-sample contamination, repertoire overlap clustering matched CDR3 amino acid sequences but not nucleotide sequences. TCRdb applied fastp at Q25 and MiXCR to the public reads, then kept only in-frame beta chains. Rows with one shared CDR3 protein collapse into an entry with the most common genes and DNA. TCRdb, rather than the study authors, made the V and J calls. For this sample the table gives hundreds of thousands of distinct CDR3 sequences, of which roughly 58% were detected only once. Clones ranked in the top ten supply approximately 4.5% of the sample.

Sequencing was performed on blood. The receptor was derived from a girl aged 10-17 years with multiple sclerosis. The V and J segments used are TRBV29-1 and TRBJ2-7, with TRBD1 perhaps the D gene, on 6 matching bases. CDR3 protein: CSVEAQGYEQYF. The nucleotides are TGCAGCGTTGAGGCACAGGGCTACGAGCAGTACTTC.